These 9 T cell receptor beta chains share one sample of origin, sequenced in a study of blood T cells in healthy people across ages. Alongside a J-beta primer mix, a sample-barcoded 5' primer served in a second PCR lasting about 7 to 11 cycles. TCRdb fed the 5' RACE reads into MiXCR, producing one record per CDR3 protein. The sample records 1.8 million or so distinct CDR3 sequences, roughly two fifths being singletons. Sequenced: blood. Every receptor here comes from a human donor in good health.

In its sample, this clonotype was seen a few times. The V call is TRBV30, the J call TRBJ1-5, with a tentative D call TRBD1 (6 bases). The CDR3 runs 14 residues. The V end was cut by 2 bases, the J end by 2 bases, with 10 bases between. CDR1 GTSNPN and CDR2 SVGIG come from the germline V gene (reference sequence). The CDR3 region is CAWSKGGGNQPQHF. CDR3 nucleotides: TGTGCCTGGAGTAAGGGGGGGGGCAATCAGCCCCAGCATTTT.

The gene calls are TRBV10-3 and TRBJ2-1; TRBD1 aligns across 9 bases. With the DNA end fitting TRBJ2-7 better, the J assignment may be wrong. CDR1 and CDR2 from the germline V gene are ENHRY and SYGVKD. The CDR3 runs 15 residues. CDR3 region: CAIKSFGTGSYEQYF. CDR3 coding DNA: TGTGCCATCAAGAGTTTCGGGACAGGGAGCTACGAGCAGTACTTC.

This rearrangement joins TRBV7-3 to TRBJ1-4, with a tentative D call TRBD1 (5 bases). Germline V gene sequence: CDR1 SGHTA, CDR2 FQGTGA. This CDR3 has 16 residues. V lost 1 base and J 6 bases, leaving 15 bases between the germline ends. The CDR3 sequence: CASSLRRRDSYEKLFF. CDR3 nucleotide sequence: TGTGCCAGCAGCTTAAGACGCAGGGATAGTTATGAAAAACTGTTTTTT.

CDR3 DNA sequence: TGTGCCAGCACCCGTCCCCACGCCAGATACAATGAGCAGTTCTTC. Its protein is CASTRPHARYNEQFF. The chain combines TRBV12-3 or TRBV12-4 with TRBJ2-1; D is undetermined. V lost 7 bases, J lost 4 bases, and 17 bases lay in between. The CDR3 has 15 amino acids.

This rearrangement joins TRBV27 to TRBJ2-3; D is perhaps TRBD2 (6 bases). This CDR3 contains 14 residues. The V end was cut by 4 bases, the J end by 3 bases, with 11 bases between. CDR1 and CDR2 from the germline V gene are MNHEY and SMNVEV (reference sequence). CDR3 coding DNA: TGTGCCAGCAGTTGGGGGGTGGCGACAGATACGCAGTATTTT. Residues: CASSWGVATDTQYF.

This clonotype was detected a few times. The genes are TRBV12-3 or TRBV12-4 and TRBJ2-1, with D tentatively TRBD1 or TRBD2 (5 bases each). V was cut by 5 bases and J by 8 bases, with 22 bases left in between. The CDR3 runs to 16 residues. Here the CDR3 reads CASSPIGDRGVDEQFF. Written as DNA, the CDR3 is TGTGCCAGCAGTCCAATTGGGGACCGAGGGGTCGATGAGCAGTTCTTC.

The chain employs TRBV20-1 and TRBJ1-1; 7 nucleotides agree with TRBD1. V lost 6 bases, J lost 4 bases, and 11 bases stayed unmatched. This CDR3 region has 14 residues. Germline V lookup: CDR1 DFQATT, CDR2 SNEGSKA (reference sequence). The CDR3 loop reads CSAASRGRSTEAFF. Written as DNA, the CDR3 is TGCAGTGCCGCCTCTAGGGGGCGCAGCACTGAAGCTTTCTTT.

The rearrangement uses TRBV24-1 and TRBJ2-7, with 11 bases aligning to TRBD1. The V gene's germline CDR1 is KGHDR and CDR2 SFDVKD. The V and J ends lost 7 bases and 3 bases, in that order; junction bases with no gene match: 1. This CDR3 spans 13 amino acids. The CDR3 here is CATSGTGGYEQYF. DNA of the CDR3: TGTGCCACCAGCGGGACAGGGGGCTACGAGCAGTACTTC.

The table lists this clonotype with a few counts. A much larger clone lies one base from this, so it may be a read error. The V and J genes are TRBV6-1 and TRBJ1-2, with a weak D call TRBD1 (5 bases). CDR1 is MNHNS and CDR2 is SASEGT in the germline V gene. CDR3 length: 14 amino acids. As DNA, the CDR3 is TGTGCCAGCAGGGAAGGGGAGGTTAGCTATGGCTACACCTTC. As protein: CASREGEVSYGYTF.